The present TCR beta chain was sequenced within a study of T cells in Graves' hyperthyroidism and ophthalmopathy. The source material, RNA transcripts, was used to amplify TCR beta CDR3 regions. Carried out on the TCR CDR3, a first-round RT-PCR used the HTBI primer set. TCRdb called the multiplex PCR reads again in MiXCR, with one record for every CDR3 protein. The data hold a few hundred thousand distinct CDR3 sequences, with 20% to 25% observed a single time. Germline CDR1 is SGHRS and CDR2 is YFSETQ. V was clipped by 0 bases and J by 6 bases; unmatched bases: 5. This CDR3 is 14 amino acids long. What was sequenced was blood. The receptor comes from a man younger than 35 with Graves' hyperthyroidism. The chain is built from TRBV5-1 and TRBJ2-7; TRBD1 aligns across 8 bases. This chain's CDR3 is CASSLGQGPCEQYF. The DNA of the CDR3 is TGCGCCAGCAGCTTGGGACAGGGGCCCTGCGAGCAGTACTTC.